The rows below give T cell receptor beta chains drawn from one sample of a study of T cell repertoires in cytomegalovirus infection. These receptors are not linked to any known antigen. TCRdb re-analysed the reads in MiXCR, keeping a single row per CDR3 protein. In the table there are 550,000 to 700,000 distinct CDR3 sequences, over 35% of which are singletons. The specimen was cultured PBMCs, collected from culture after CMV antigen stimulation. The receptors derive from a human donor in good health (CMV status not recorded). Some clones in this sample may be carry-over from other donors' samples. CDR3s include the opening cysteine and the closing phenylalanine or tryptophan. The order of the fields is V gene, J gene, D gene, clone size, CDR3 protein, CDR3 DNA. D genes are given only for firm matches. Where a row states a size, it is once, few, many or the class of an expanded clone; other rows omit it.

v_gene: TRBV7-6
j_gene: TRBJ1-6
d_gene: .
abundance: .
CDR3aa: CASSQQGSSPLHF
CDR3nt: TGTGCCAGCAGCCAACAGGGTTCCTCACCCCTCCACTTT

v_gene: TRBV2
j_gene: TRBJ2-2
d_gene: .
abundance: .
CDR3aa: CASSFEGSNTGELFF
CDR3nt: TGTGCCAGCAGTTTTGAGGGTTCGAACACCGGGGAGCTGTTTTTT

v_gene: TRBV11-3
j_gene: TRBJ2-1
d_gene: TRBD2
abundance: few
CDR3aa: CASSLGNGRGTYNEQFF
CDR3nt: TGTGCCAGCAGCTTAGGGAACGGGAGGGGCACTTACAATGAGCAGTTCTTC

v_gene: TRBV7-2
j_gene: TRBJ2-5
d_gene: TRBD2
abundance: many
CDR3aa: CASGRGSQETQYF
CDR3nt: TGTGCCAGCGGCCGCGGGAGCCAAGAGACCCAGTACTTC

v_gene: TRBV4-1
j_gene: TRBJ1-4
d_gene: .
abundance: .
CDR3aa: CASNPRGGENEKLLF
CDR3nt: TGCGCCAGCAACCCGCGTGGGGGCGAGAATGAAAAACTGCTTTTT

v_gene: TRBV20-1
j_gene: TRBJ2-7
d_gene: .
abundance: .
CDR3aa: CSAQFLEGLYEQYF
CDR3nt: TGCAGTGCCCAATTTTTGGAGGGGCTATACGAGCAGTACTTC

v_gene: TRBV7-8
j_gene: TRBJ2-7
d_gene: .
abundance: .
CDR3aa: CASSLLGVEQYF
CDR3nt: TGTGCCAGCAGCTTATTGGGGGTGGAGCAGTACTTC

v_gene: TRBV20-1
j_gene: TRBJ2-1
d_gene: TRBD2
abundance: .
CDR3aa: CSASVPSGGAREQFF
CDR3nt: TGCAGTGCTAGTGTGCCTAGCGGGGGGGCACGGGAGCAGTTCTTC

v_gene: TRBV7-2
j_gene: TRBJ1-6
d_gene: TRBD1
abundance: .
CDR3aa: CASSLDQGANSPLHF
CDR3nt: TGTGCCAGCAGCTTAGATCAGGGGGCAAATTCACCCCTCCACTTT

v_gene: TRBV6-2/TRBV6-3
j_gene: TRBJ2-1
d_gene: TRBD2
abundance: .
CDR3aa: CASSDIAGEEQFF
CDR3nt: TGTGCCAGCAGTGACATAGCGGGAGAGGAGCAGTTCTTC

v_gene: TRBV11-3
j_gene: TRBJ2-2
d_gene: TRBD2
abundance: .
CDR3aa: CASSWGESGKTGELFF
CDR3nt: TGTGCCAGCAGCTGGGGGGAGAGCGGGAAAACCGGGGAGCTGTTTTTT

v_gene: TRBV7-2
j_gene: TRBJ1-2
d_gene: TRBD1
abundance: few
CDR3aa: CASSLMDRHYGYTF
CDR3nt: TGTGCCAGCAGCCTTATGGACAGGCACTATGGCTACACCTTC

v_gene: TRBV7-2
j_gene: TRBJ2-7
d_gene: .
abundance: few
CDR3aa: CASSPGWGSFGEQYF
CDR3nt: TGTGCCAGCAGCCCGGGATGGGGCTCTTTTGGCGAGCAGTACTTC

v_gene: TRBV7-2
j_gene: TRBJ2-3
d_gene: TRBD2
abundance: few
CDR3aa: CASSLQYMGGGGGGTDTQYF
CDR3nt: TGTGCCAGCAGCTTACAATACATGGGCGGGGGGGGGGGGGGCACAGATACGCAGTATTTT

v_gene: TRBV7-2
j_gene: TRBJ2-5
d_gene: .
abundance: .
CDR3aa: CASSFLAWETQYF
CDR3nt: TGTGCCAGCAGCTTCTTGGCATGGGAGACCCAGTACTTC

v_gene: TRBV7-8
j_gene: TRBJ2-2
d_gene: .
abundance: many
CDR3aa: CASSLETHQGLVTGELFF
CDR3nt: TGTGCCAGCAGCTTAGAGACCCACCAGGGGTTAGTCACCGGGGAGCTGTTTTTT

v_gene: TRBV12-3/TRBV12-4
j_gene: TRBJ2-1
d_gene: TRBD2
abundance: few
CDR3aa: CASSLRGGRAYNEQFF
CDR3nt: TGTGCCAGCAGTTTGCGGGGCGGGAGGGCCTACAATGAGCAGTTCTTC

v_gene: TRBV4-3
j_gene: TRBJ2-3
d_gene: .
abundance: .
CDR3aa: CASSQQPASTDTQYF
CDR3nt: TGCGCCAGCAGCCAACAGCCGGCTAGCACAGATACGCAGTATTTT

v_gene: TRBV20-1
j_gene: TRBJ2-6
d_gene: TRBD2
abundance: .
CDR3aa: CSARVAGALGANVLTF
CDR3nt: TGCAGTGCTAGAGTAGCGGGGGCTCTGGGGGCCAACGTCCTGACTTTC

v_gene: TRBV7-9
j_gene: TRBJ1-6
d_gene: .
abundance: .
CDR3aa: CASSPETVGSSPLHF
CDR3nt: TGTGCCAGCAGCCCTGAGACGGTAGGGAGTTCACCCCTCCACTTT

v_gene: TRBV4-1
j_gene: TRBJ2-1
d_gene: .
abundance: once
CDR3aa: CASSQDRGSENNNEQFF
CDR3nt: TGCGCCAGCAGCCAAGATCGCGGTAGCGAGAACAACAATGAGCAGTTCTTC

v_gene: TRBV7-2
j_gene: TRBJ1-5
d_gene: .
abundance: few
CDR3aa: CASSRTRGFNQPQHF
CDR3nt: TGTGCCAGCAGCCGTACCAGGGGATTCAATCAGCCCCAGCATTTT

v_gene: TRBV11-3
j_gene: TRBJ2-2
d_gene: .
abundance: few
CDR3aa: CASSRRDGNTGELFF
CDR3nt: TGTGCCAGCAGCAGACGGGACGGAAACACCGGGGAGCTGTTTTTT

v_gene: TRBV7-9
j_gene: TRBJ2-1
d_gene: TRBD2
abundance: few
CDR3aa: CASSPDGGRGEQFF
CDR3nt: TGTGCCAGCAGCCCGGACGGCGGGAGGGGTGAGCAGTTCTTC

v_gene: TRBV7-2
j_gene: TRBJ2-7
d_gene: TRBD2
abundance: .
CDR3aa: CASSSYSKTSDYEQYF
CDR3nt: TGTGCCAGCAGTTCCTACTCAAAGACTAGCGACTACGAGCAGTACTTC

v_gene: TRBV7-6
j_gene: TRBJ1-2
d_gene: .
abundance: .
CDR3aa: CASSLGRSGATGGYTF
CDR3nt: TGTGCCAGCAGCTTAGGGAGGTCCGGGGCCACTGGTGGCTACACCTTC

v_gene: TRBV19
j_gene: TRBJ2-3
d_gene: .
abundance: .
CDR3aa: CASSWGRSDTQYF
CDR3nt: TGTGCCAGTAGTTGGGGGCGCTCAGATACGCAGTATTTT

v_gene: TRBV12-3/TRBV12-4
j_gene: TRBJ1-5
d_gene: .
abundance: .
CDR3aa: CASSSYTFRDQPQHF
CDR3nt: TGTGCCAGCAGTTCCTACACCTTTAGGGATCAGCCCCAGCATTTT

v_gene: TRBV7-2
j_gene: TRBJ2-7
d_gene: .
abundance: many
CDR3aa: CASRPTMGAIYEQYF
CDR3nt: TGTGCCAGCAGACCAACAATGGGGGCTATATACGAGCAGTACTTC

v_gene: TRBV15
j_gene: TRBJ2-1
d_gene: .
abundance: .
CDR3aa: CATSRPGGLNEQFF
CDR3nt: TGTGCCACCAGCAGACCGGGGGGCCTCAATGAGCAGTTCTTC